This T cell receptor (beta chain) was sequenced in a study of cytomegalovirus exposure and HLA in healthy donors. Study results and caveats: The dataset shows that most TCR sequences were rare, while some public TCRs occurred in many donors. Using a false discovery rate of 0.05, a later analysis showed that around 16,000 TCR beta sequences were associated with HLA alleles. Associated with cytomegalovirus, according to the listing, were 170 or so TCR beta chains.

To note about this clone: Antigen: not known.

The donors comprised healthy bone marrow donors. The PCR was carried out with 60 Vbeta primers and 13 Jbeta primers. Sequencing was performed with immunoSEQ multiplex PCR; in TCRdb, only in-frame clones are kept and a portion is missing. The sample includes 90,000 to 120,000 clones, 77% of them seen just once. This CDR3 has 16 residues. The germline V gene has CDR1 SGHNT and CDR2 YYREEE (reference sequence). V was cut by 4 bases and J by 2 bases, with 18 bases left in between. Material: PBMCs. The sequence was obtained from a male donor in good health and CMV-seronegative. The rearrangement links TRBV5-4 to TRBJ2-5; D is possibly TRBD1 (6 bases). DNA of the CDR3: TGTGCCAGCAGCGCCGGTACGGCAGGGGCACAAGAGACCCAGTACTTC. This gives the protein CASSAGTAGAQETQYF.